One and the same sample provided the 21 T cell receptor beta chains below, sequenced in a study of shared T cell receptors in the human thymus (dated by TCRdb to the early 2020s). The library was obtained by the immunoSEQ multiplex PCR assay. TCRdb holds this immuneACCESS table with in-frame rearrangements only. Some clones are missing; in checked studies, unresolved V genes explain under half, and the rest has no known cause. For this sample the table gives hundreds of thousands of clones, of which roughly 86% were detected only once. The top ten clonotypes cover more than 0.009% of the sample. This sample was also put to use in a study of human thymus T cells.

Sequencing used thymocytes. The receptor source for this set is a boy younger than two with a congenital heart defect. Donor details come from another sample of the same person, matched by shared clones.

This CDR3 is CASSPSRADSLSNQPQHF. As DNA, the CDR3 is TGTGCCAGTAGTCCCTCTAGGGCCGACAGTTTGAGCAATCAGCCCCAGCATTTT. The chain joins TRBV19 to TRBJ1-5; TRBD1 might be the D (5 bases). The CDR3 has 18 residues. Trimming took off 5 bases at V and 1 base at J, with 21 bases between the two ends. CDR1 and CDR2 (germline): LNHDA, SQIVND (reference sequence).

CDR3 amino acids: CASSYARGPDGYTF. The CDR3 region has the DNA TGTGCCAGCAGTTACGCAAGGGGGCCGGATGGCTACACCTTC. The chain uses TRBV6-5 and TRBJ1-2; 7 positions match TRBD1. Germline loops: CDR1 MNHEY, CDR2 SVGAGI. This CDR3 has 14 residues. Unmatched junction bases numbered 6, after V lost 2 bases and J lost 6 bases.

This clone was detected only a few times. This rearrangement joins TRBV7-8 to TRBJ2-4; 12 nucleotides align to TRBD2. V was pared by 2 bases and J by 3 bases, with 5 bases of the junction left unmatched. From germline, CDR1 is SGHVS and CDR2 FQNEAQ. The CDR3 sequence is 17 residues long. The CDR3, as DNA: TGTGCCAGCAGCTTACTAGCGGGGGGGATGAACAAAAACATTCAGTACTTC. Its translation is CASSLLAGGMNKNIQYF.

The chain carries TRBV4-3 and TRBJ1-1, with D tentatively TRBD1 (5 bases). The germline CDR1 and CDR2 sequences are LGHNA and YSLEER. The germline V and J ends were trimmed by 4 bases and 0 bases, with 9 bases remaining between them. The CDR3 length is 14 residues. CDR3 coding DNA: TGCGCCAGCAGCCGGCAACAGGTGAACACTGAAGCTTTCTTT. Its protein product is CASSRQQVNTEAFF.

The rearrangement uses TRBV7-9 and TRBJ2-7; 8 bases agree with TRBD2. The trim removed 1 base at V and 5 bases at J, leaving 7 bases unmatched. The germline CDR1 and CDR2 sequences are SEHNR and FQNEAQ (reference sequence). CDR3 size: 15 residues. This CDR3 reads CASSLGGTGGDEQYF. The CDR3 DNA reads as TGTGCCAGCAGCTTAGGGGGGACGGGAGGGGACGAGCAGTACTTC.

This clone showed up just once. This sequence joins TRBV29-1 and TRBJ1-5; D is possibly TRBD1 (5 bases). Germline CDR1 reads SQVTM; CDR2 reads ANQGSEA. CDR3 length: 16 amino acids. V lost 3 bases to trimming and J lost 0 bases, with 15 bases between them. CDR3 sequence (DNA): TGCAGCGTTGACCATCGACAGCCCTATAGCAATCAGCCCCAGCATTTT. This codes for CSVDHRQPYSNQPQHF.

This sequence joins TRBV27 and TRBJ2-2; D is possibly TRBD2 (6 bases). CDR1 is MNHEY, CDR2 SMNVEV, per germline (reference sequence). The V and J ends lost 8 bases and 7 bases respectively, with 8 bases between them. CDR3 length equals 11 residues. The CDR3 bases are TGTGCCAGCCTCGGGGGCGGGGAGCTGTTTTTT. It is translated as CASLGGGELFF.

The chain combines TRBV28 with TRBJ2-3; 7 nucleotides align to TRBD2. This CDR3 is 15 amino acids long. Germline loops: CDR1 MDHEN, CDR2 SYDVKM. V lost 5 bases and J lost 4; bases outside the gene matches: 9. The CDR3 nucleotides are TGTGCCAGCAGTCCTCCTCGGGGGGTCCCAGATACGCAGTATTTT. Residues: CASSPPRGVPDTQYF.

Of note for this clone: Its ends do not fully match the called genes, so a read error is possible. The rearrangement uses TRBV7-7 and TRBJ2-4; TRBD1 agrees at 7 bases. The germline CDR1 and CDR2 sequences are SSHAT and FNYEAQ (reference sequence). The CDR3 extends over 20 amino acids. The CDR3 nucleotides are TGTGCTAGCAGCTTCGTTTCACCTCCTCTCGACAGGGAAGGGATAAACATTCAGTACTTC. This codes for CASSFVSPPLDREGINIQYF. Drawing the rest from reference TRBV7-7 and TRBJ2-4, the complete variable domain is GAGVSQSPRYKVTKRGQDVTLRCDPISSHATLYWYQQALGQGPEFLTYFNYEAQPDKSGLPSDRFSAERPEGSISTLTIQRTEQRDSAMYRCASSFVSPPLDREGINIQYFGAGTRLSVL.

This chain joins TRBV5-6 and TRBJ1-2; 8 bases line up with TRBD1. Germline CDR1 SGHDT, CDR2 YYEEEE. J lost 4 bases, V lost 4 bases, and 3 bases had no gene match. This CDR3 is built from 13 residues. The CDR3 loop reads CASSVGTGYGYTF. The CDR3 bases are TGTGCCAGCAGCGTAGGGACAGGCTATGGCTACACCTTC.

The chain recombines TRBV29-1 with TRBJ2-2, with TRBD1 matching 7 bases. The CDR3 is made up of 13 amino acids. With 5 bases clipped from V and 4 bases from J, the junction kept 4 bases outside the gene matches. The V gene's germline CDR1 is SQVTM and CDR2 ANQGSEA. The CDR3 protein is CSVLQGFTGELFF. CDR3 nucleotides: TGCAGCGTTCTACAGGGGTTCACCGGGGAGCTGTTTTTT.

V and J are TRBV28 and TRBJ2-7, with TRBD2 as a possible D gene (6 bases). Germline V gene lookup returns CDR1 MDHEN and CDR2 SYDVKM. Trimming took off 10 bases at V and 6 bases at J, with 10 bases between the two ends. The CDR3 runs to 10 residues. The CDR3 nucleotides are TGTGCCATCGGGGGAGTCGAGCAGTACTTC. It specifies CAIGGVEQYF.

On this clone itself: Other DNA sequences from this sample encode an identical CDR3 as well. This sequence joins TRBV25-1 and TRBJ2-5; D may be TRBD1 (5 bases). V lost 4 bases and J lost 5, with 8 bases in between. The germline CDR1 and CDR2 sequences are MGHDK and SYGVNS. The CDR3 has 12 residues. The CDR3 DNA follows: TGTGCCAGCAGTGGGGCAGGGGAGACCCAGTACTTC. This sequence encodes CASSGAGETQYF.

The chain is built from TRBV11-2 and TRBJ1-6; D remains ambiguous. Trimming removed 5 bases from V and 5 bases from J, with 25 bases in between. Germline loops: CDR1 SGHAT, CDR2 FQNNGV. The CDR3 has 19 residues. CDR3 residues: CASSLDPTRDWADNSPLHF. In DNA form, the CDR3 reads TGTGCCAGCAGCCTCGACCCGACGAGGGATTGGGCGGATAATTCACCCCTCCACTTT.

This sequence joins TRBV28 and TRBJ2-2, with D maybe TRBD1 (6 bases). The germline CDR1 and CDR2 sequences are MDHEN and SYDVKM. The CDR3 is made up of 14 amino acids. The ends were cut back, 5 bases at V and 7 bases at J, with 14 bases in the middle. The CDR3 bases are TGTGCCAGCAGTCACAGGGTTATCGACGGGGAGCTGTTTTTT. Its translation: CASSHRVIDGELFF. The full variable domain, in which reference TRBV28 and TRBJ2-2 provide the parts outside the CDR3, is DVKVTQSSRYLVKRTGEKVFLECVQDMDHENMFWYRQDPGLGLRLIYFSYDVKMKEKGDIPEGYSVSREKKERFSLILESASTNQTSMYLCASSHRVIDGELFFGEGSRLTVL.

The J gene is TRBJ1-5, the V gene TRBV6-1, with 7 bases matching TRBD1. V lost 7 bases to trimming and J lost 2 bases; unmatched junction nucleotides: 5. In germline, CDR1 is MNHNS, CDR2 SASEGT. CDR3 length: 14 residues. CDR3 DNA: TGTGCCAGCAACCTCGGACAGGGCAATCAGCCCCAGCATTTT. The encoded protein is CASNLGQGNQPQHF.

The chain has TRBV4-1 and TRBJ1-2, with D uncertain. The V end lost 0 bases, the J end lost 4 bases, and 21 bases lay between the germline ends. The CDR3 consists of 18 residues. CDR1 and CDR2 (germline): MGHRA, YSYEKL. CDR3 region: CASSQEKPERLSIYGYTF. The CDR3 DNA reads TGCGCCAGCAGCCAAGAAAAGCCCGAGAGGCTCTCCATCTATGGCTACACCTTC.

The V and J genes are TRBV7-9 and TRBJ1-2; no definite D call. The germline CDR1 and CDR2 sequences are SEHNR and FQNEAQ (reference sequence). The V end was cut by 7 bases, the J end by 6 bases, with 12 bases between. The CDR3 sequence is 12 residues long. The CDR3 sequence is CASTYLEDGYTF. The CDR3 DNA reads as TGTGCCAGCACCTATCTTGAGGATGGCTACACCTTC.

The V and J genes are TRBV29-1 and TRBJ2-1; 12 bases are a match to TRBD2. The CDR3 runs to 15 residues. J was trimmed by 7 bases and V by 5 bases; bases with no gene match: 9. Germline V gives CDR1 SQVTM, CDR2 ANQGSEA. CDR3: CSVQLRLAGENEQFF. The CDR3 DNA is TGCAGCGTTCAACTACGACTAGCGGGAGAGAATGAGCAGTTCTTC.

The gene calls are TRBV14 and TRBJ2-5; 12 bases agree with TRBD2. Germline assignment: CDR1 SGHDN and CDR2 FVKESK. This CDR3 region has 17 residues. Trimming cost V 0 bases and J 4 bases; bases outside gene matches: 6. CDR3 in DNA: TGTGCCAGCAGCCAAGAATCCCCTAGCGGGAGGGGAGAGACCCAGTACTTC. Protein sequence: CASSQESPSGRGETQYF.

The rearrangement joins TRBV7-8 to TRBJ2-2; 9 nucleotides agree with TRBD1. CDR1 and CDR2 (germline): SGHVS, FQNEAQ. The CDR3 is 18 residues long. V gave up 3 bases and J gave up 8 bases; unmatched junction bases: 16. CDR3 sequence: CASSFDSGQGRLRGELFF. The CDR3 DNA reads TGTGCCAGCAGCTTCGATTCCGGACAGGGGCGTTTGAGGGGGGAGCTGTTTTTT.